This T cell receptor (beta chain) was profiled in a study of shared clonotypes between healthy human individuals. Produced via immunoSEQ multiplex PCR; TCRdb's table is partial and in-frame only. The sample shows over 850,000 clones, approximately 80% of them seen only once. Germline values: CDR1 LNHDA, CDR2 SQIVND (reference sequence). The CDR3 has 15 residues. Trimming took 1 base from V and 4 from J; bases not matched to a gene: 1. Sequencing was carried out using memory CD4+ T cells from PBMCs. Subset given: CD45RA-negative fraction. V is TRBV19 and J is TRBJ2-5; TRBD1 aligns across 12 bases. This sequence was found in a man aged 18 to 29 in good health. Some clones in this sample may be carry-over from other donors' samples. CDR3 nucleotide sequence: TGTGCCAGTAGTATAGGGGACAGGGGGCCAGAGACCCAGTACTTC. Translated, it gives CASSIGDRGPETQYF. Together with reference TRBV19 and TRBJ2-5, the CDR3 gives the full variable domain: DGGITQSPKYLFRKEGQNVTLSCEQNLNHDAMYWYRQDPGQGLRLIYYSQIVNDFQKGDIAEGYSVSREKKESFPLTVTSAQKNPTAFYLCASSIGDRGPETQYFGPGTRLLVL.